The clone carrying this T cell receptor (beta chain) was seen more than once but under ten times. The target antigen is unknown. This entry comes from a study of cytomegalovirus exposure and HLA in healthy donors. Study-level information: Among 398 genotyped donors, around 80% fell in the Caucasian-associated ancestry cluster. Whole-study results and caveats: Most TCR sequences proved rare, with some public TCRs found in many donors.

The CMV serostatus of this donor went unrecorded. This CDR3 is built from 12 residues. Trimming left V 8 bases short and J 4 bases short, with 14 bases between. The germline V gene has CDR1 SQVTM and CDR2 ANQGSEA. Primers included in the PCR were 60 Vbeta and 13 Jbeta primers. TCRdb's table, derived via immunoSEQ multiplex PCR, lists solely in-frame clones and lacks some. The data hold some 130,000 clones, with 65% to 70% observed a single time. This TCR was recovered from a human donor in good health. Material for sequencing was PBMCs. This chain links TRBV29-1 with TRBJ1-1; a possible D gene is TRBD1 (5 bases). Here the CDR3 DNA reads TGCAGCTCCCGGCAGGGAGGCACTGAAGCTTTCTTT. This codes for CSSRQGGTEAFF.